One TCR beta chain is described in this entry. The target antigen is unknown. V shed 6 bases and J shed 2 bases, with 14 bases lying between them. Germline V gene data show CDR1 as DFQATT and CDR2 as SNEGSKA (reference sequence). The CDR3 runs 14 residues. The TCR beta cDNA libraries carried unique molecular identifiers. In TCRdb, the PCR reads were re-called with MiXCR into one record per CDR3 protein. The profile shows about 770,000 distinct CDR3 sequences, just over 45% of them singletons. This specimen belongs to a study of post-analysis software for immune sequencing data. Points from the study as a whole: Elevated frequency relative to controls characterized roughly 5 TRBV segments in patients, TRBV5-6, TRBV5-1 and TRBV20-1 among them.

The genes are TRBV20-1 and TRBJ1-5; D may be TRBD1 (5 bases). The TCR sequence derives from a girl aged 10-17 years with multiple sclerosis. The sample was blood. The CDR3 loop reads CSARAPGGNQPQHF. Written as DNA, the CDR3 is TGCAGTGCCCGGGCCCCGGGGGGCAATCAGCCCCAGCATTTT.